This T cell receptor beta chain was documented in a study of cytomegalovirus exposure and HLA in healthy donors (dated by TCRdb to the late 2010s). Context from the whole study: In an earlier analysis of 450 to 750 of the donors, 276 Gb of sequence data and some 120 million unique TCR beta sequences from some 170 million T cells were reported. A later genetic analysis used genome-wide SNP genotypes for about 60% of the roughly 700 donors, treating that subset as a discovery cohort. To predict cytomegalovirus infection status, the study brought together high-throughput TCR immunosequencing, statistical association of individual TCRs with disease status, and machine learning. Among approximately 370 genotyped donors of the cohort, an average of around 220,000 unique TCR beta nucleotide sequences was sequenced per donor, of which 15% to 20% were non-productive. To decide whether each TCR beta V gene segment behaved as functional or pseudogenic, an earlier analysis of some 600 of the donors relied on high-throughput TCR beta sequencing. An early release that covered roughly 600 HLA-typed donors contained approximately 290 gigabases of sequencing data and about 93 million unique TCR sequences. In a later analysis, previously published TCR beta repertoires from hundreds of donors were re-analyzed and high-resolution HLA genotyping was added so that TCR occurrence patterns could be studied. All discovery cohort repertoires had been generated on a single sequencing platform. Roughly five DR-DQ haplotypes were handled as single units for association and clustering because linkage in the cohort was strong. The later analysis used no new phenotypic data to find candidate immune exposures, relying instead on TCR beta sequences and their occurrence across donors. The study used immunosequencing to profile the T cell repertoires of several hundred subjects and linked those repertoires to cytomegalovirus serostatus. The study aimed to test whether signatures of past pathogen exposure could be identified by cataloging public T cell receptors. The genetic ancestry cluster associated with self-reported Caucasian donors included 81% of the approximately 400 genotyped donors. Besides the first cohort of around 700 subjects, a separate validation cohort made up of 95 to 150 different subjects was used. Typing coverage differed by locus: A, B, C, DRB1 and DQB1 were typed in about 620-630 donors, DQA1 in 500 to 550, DPA1 in some 570, and DPB1 in 450 to 490. Alongside the repertoire data, information on donor age, sex, ethnicity and CMV serostatus was compiled. Class I and class II HLA loci were covered by the typing at four-digit resolution.

In total, 630 or so healthy bone marrow donors made up the cohort. All cohort members were sampled while nominally healthy, although unrecorded immune exposures were likely present. The donor was CMV seronegative and was included in the group of approximately 350 seronegative cohort members. A peripheral blood sample was provided by each donor, and peripheral blood mononuclear cells were used for TCR beta sequencing. Genomic DNA was extracted from the blood cell samples with the Qiagen DNeasy Blood Extraction Kit. Concerning this clone itself: Its antigen specificity is not known. No much larger clonotype is one base removed from it; base qualities were not supplied.

The method behind the library was the immunoSEQ multiplex PCR assay. The multiplex PCR relied on a mix of 60 forward primers for TCR Vbeta segments and 13 reverse primers for TCR Jbeta segments. The CDR3 region of rearranged TCR beta genes was amplified from genomic DNA with a multiplex PCR assay. The Illumina HiSeq System was used to sequence the amplified TCR beta libraries as 87-base-pair reads. The authors' analysis ran thus. Across the roughly 600 repertoires, a later analysis counted roughly 84 million unique TCR beta chains, some 11 million of which were shared by at least two donors. Raw reads were error-corrected and collapsed into unique sequences by a nearest-neighbor algorithm in which closely related sequences were merged to remove PCR and sequencing errors. To assign V, D and J gene segments, CDR3 sequences were aligned to IMGT reference sequences. For a sequence to be retained, a match of at least six nucleotides was required to both a V gene segment and a J gene segment. A rearrangement counted as productive if the CDR3 had no stop codons and remained in frame with V and J, and every other rearrangement counted as non-productive. Following IMGT convention, CDR3 was defined as the stretch from the second conserved V-encoded cysteine to the conserved J-encoded phenylalanine. The earlier analysis of a few hundred of the donors excluded any sequence lacking an unambiguous match to a single V gene segment. An earlier analysis of approximately 590 of the donors called V segments functional above 56.7% productive rearrangements and segregating when the between-donor standard deviation exceeded 5%. A statistical classification framework was built to diagnose cytomegalovirus status from the catalog of TCR beta chain sequences. A later analysis assigned V and J genes by comparing TCR nucleotide sequences with IMGT/GENE-DB human TR gene sequences. In a later analysis, CDR3 sequences and most-parsimonious VDJ recombination scenarios were assigned using the TCRdist pipeline. In a later analysis, each TCR beta chain was defined by its CDR3 amino acid sequence together with its V-gene family, and reads without a unique V-gene family were excluded. To address suspected cross-contamination and a sequencing artifact, a later analysis removed 592 highly shared, low-generation-probability nucleotide sequences. For each public chain, a later analysis derived a clonal expansion index from normalized ranks of inferred template counts within each repertoire. Generation probabilities in a later analysis came from a VDJ recombination model fitted to out-of-frame rearrangements, and those results were checked against IGoR. Hypergeometric tests were used in a later analysis to score TCR-TCR, TCR-HLA and TCR-CMV co-occurrence, with a repertoire-size bias correction applied to the TCR pairs. To estimate false discovery rates, a later analysis permuted the HLA or CMV assignments 20 times. A later analysis grouped co-occurring TCRs with DBSCAN, adding TCRdist sequence similarity when clustering within HLA-allele-positive subsets. For co-occurrence clustering, repertoires with fewer than 30,000 or more than 120,000 public chains were excluded, along with five repertoires with anomalous nucleotide sharing. TCRdb stores this immuneACCESS table with in-frame sequences only. Part of the clones is absent; in the studies checked, under half of the shortfall reflects unresolved V genes, and no reason is known for the rest. Clonal size and the V and J genes are those of that table, whereas D and trimming came from the DNA. Recorded for this sample are roughly 150,000 clones; roughly 82% of them occurred a single time. The top ten clonotypes cover 3% to 3.5% of the sample.

The CDR3 holds 15 amino acids from the cysteine to the phenylalanine. Only the CDR3 portion is preserved as DNA: 45 bases, with reading frame beginning at the first base. The V end gives up 4 bases and the J end 7 bases, leaving 8 bases in the junction not matched to a gene. Per the germline V gene, MDHEN is the CDR1 and SYDVKM is the CDR2. Broader findings and caveats from the paper: Some IMGT-functional V segments, including TRBV6-2 and TRBV6-3, could not be distinguished by the 87-base-pair reads and were therefore excluded. A group of highly shared sequence variants was considered likely to be a technical artifact of the sequencing pipeline. A later genetic analysis reported fewer N-insertions in productive TCRs among donors in an Asian-associated ancestry cluster than the roughly 700-donor mean. A later analysis associated about 17,000 TCR beta sequences with specific HLA alleles at a false discovery rate of 0.05. V-gene and J-gene trimming of TCR beta chains was associated with a missense DCLRE1C variant in a later genetic analysis, and the association was replicated in an independent cohort. A further reported finding was that TCR beta sequences accurately predicted the HLA-A and HLA-B alleles for most subjects in the first cohort. Because HLA typing was unavailable for some donors at each locus, only the typed subset was used in association tests. In a later analysis, several top co-occurrence clusters were reported to appear linked to parvovirus B19, influenza, CMV and Epstein-Barr virus. The authors suggested that the approach could potentially be generalized to other disease states and immunological phenotypes. In a later analysis, TCR association rates were found to vary across HLA loci, with the most associated TCRs seen for DRB1 alleles and the fewest for HLA-C alleles. Most TCR sequences were seen in very few donors, while some public TCRs were found in many individuals. Strong co-occurrence of HLA alleles, especially DR and DQ, made assigning TCR associations to individual alleles difficult. Sequencing depth was assumed to be roughly uniform across donors in the presence/absence analyses, though that assumption may not hold. According to a later analysis, most CMV-associated TCR beta chains appeared to be HLA-restricted, and the HLA associations seemed to be driven largely by CMV exposure. Correlated functional status among segregating V segments might be attributable to linkage disequilibrium, but an unknown experimental factor could not be ruled out. This cohort had only TCR beta chains sequenced, and the lack of alpha or paired-chain data limited which features could be detected. In an earlier analysis of more than 450 of the donors, most TCR beta V segments were observed in productive rearrangements about 87% or about 30% of the time, broadly matching IMGT annotations. Because counts were too low, about 15 rarely observed V segments, including chromosome 9 orphons, were left out of the earlier analysis of 587 of the donors. A later analysis found that HLA-associated TCR beta chains were more clonally expanded and had lower generation probabilities than equally common non-associated chains. Cytomegalovirus status was reported to be diagnosed by the classifier with high specificity and sensitivity in both the original and validation cohorts. Immune exposure information for the cohort was limited to CMV serostatus. The study listed around 160 TCR beta chains as associated with cytomegalovirus. A few of the identified cytomegalovirus-associated TCR beta chains were confirmed in vitro to be specific for cytomegalovirus antigens.

This TCR was sampled from a male donor in good health and CMV-seronegative. The source material was PBMCs. Recombination joined TRBV28 with TRBJ1-2, and 11 junctional nucleotides match TRBD1. The CDR3 has the sequence CASSSLDRGLFGYTF. The sequenced DNA: TGTGCCAGCAGTTCTCTGGACAGGGGGCTGTTTGGCTACACCTTC.